The present T cell receptor beta chain was sequenced within a study of control samples from healthy donors and cancer patients. Here immunoSEQ multiplex PCR was the method, and the copy in TCRdb shows in-frame clones only, minus some. The table has under 150,000 clones, around 87% seen once. The receptor was derived from a middle-aged man in good health. The sequenced sample was blood.

CDR3 DNA sequence: TGTGCCAGCAGCTCCCCGGACAGGTCTGCAGGGGTTGAGCAGTTCTTC. Amino acids: CASSSPDRSAGVEQFF. J is TRBJ2-1 and V is TRBV7-9, with 7 bases aligning to TRBD1. Looked up from germline, CDR1 is SEHNR and CDR2 is FQNEAQ (reference sequence). V trimming: 4 bases; J trimming: 9 bases; junction bases outside the gene matches: 15. The CDR3 sequence is 16 residues long.